The 16 T cell receptor beta chains below come from one sample, sequenced in a study of PD-1 blockade in classical Hodgkin lymphoma. Relapse was seen in all patients after autologous stem cell transplantation, and brentuximab vedotin exposure was variable. This table comes from immunoSEQ multiplex PCR, and its TCRdb copy is limited to in-frame clones, with some not included. The sample records some 93,000 clones, roughly 92% being singletons. Sequenced material: peripheral blood mononuclear cells (PBMCs), taken at baseline. The receptors stem from a human donor with classical Hodgkin lymphoma.

This chain uses TRBV15 with TRBJ2-3; D ambiguous. The CDR3 length is 14 residues. The ends were cut back, 0 bases at V and 4 bases at J, with 8 bases in the middle. Germline V gene data show CDR1 as LNHNV and CDR2 as YYDKDF (reference sequence). CDR3 sequence reads: CATSREPSSDTQYF. As DNA, the CDR3 is TGTGCCACCAGCAGAGAGCCCTCGTCAGATACGCAGTATTTT.

This chain uses TRBV28 with TRBJ2-7; D may be TRBD2 (6 bases). This CDR3 region has 13 residues. Trimming took off 8 bases at V and 4 bases at J, with 15 bases between the two ends. In germline, CDR1 is MDHEN, CDR2 SYDVKM. CDR3 sequence: CASRPMGRYEQYF. Here the CDR3 DNA reads TGTGCCAGCCGGCCCATGGGGAGGTACGAGCAGTACTTC. Drawing the rest from reference TRBV28 and TRBJ2-7, the complete variable domain is DVKVTQSSRYLVKRTGEKVFLECVQDMDHENMFWYRQDPGLGLRLIYFSYDVKMKEKGDIPEGYSVSREKKERFSLILESASTNQTSMYLCASRPMGRYEQYFGPGTRLTVT.

V gene TRBV27 combines with J gene TRBJ1-4, with D unresolved. Trimming cost V 2 bases and J 5 bases, with 12 bases left between them. The CDR3 consists of 15 residues. Germline V gene data show CDR1 as MNHEY and CDR2 as SMNVEV (reference sequence). CDR3 loop: CASSLLGPRNEKLFF. CDR3 nucleotide sequence: TGTGCCAGCAGTTTACTAGGCCCGAGGAATGAAAAACTGTTTTTT.

This chain uses TRBV7-2 with TRBJ1-2, with 8 bases that match TRBD1. The CDR3 has 14 amino acids. Per the germline V gene, CDR1 is SGHTA and CDR2 is FQGNSA. Trimming cost V 2 bases and J 3 bases; bases outside gene matches: 2. CDR3 protein: CASSLMTGDYGYTF. Written as DNA, the CDR3 is TGTGCCAGCAGCTTAATGACAGGGGACTATGGCTACACCTTC.

This clone was recorded only once. The chain has TRBV6-5 and TRBJ2-3; 7 bases are a match to TRBD1. The CDR3 is made up of 13 amino acids. In germline, CDR1 is MNHEY, CDR2 SVGAGI. The J segment lost 14 bases and the V segment lost 0 bases, leaving 8 bases of the junction unmatched. DNA of the CDR3: TGTGCCAGCAGTTACTCGAGTGACAGGGTGGCGTATTTT. It codes for CASSYSSDRVAYF.

V usage is TRBV5-8 and J usage is TRBJ1-1, with TRBD1 identical over 8 bases. The J segment lost 1 base and the V segment lost 5 bases, leaving 10 bases of the junction unmatched. The CDR3 runs to 16 residues. Germline V lookup: CDR1 SGHTS, CDR2 YDEGEE. CDR3 protein: CASRQYRGRRNTEAFF. The CDR3 DNA sequence: TGTGCCAGCAGACAGTACAGGGGGAGGAGGAACACTGAAGCTTTCTTT.

J is TRBJ1-2 and V is TRBV18; D possibly corresponds to TRBD1 (5 bases). This CDR3 region has 14 residues. Germline CDR1 and CDR2: KGHSH and LQKENI. The V gene lost 8 bases and the J gene lost 1 base, with 14 bases spanning the gap. Here the CDR3 DNA reads TGTGCCAGCCTCCCCGAGGACATTAACTATGGCTACACCTTC. Amino acid sequence: CASLPEDINYGYTF.

This chain uses TRBV12-5 with TRBJ1-5; D unresolved. The V gene lost 6 bases and the J gene lost 7 bases, with 10 bases spanning the gap. CDR1 LGHNT and CDR2 FRNRAP come from the germline V gene. The CDR3 runs 12 residues. The CDR3 DNA is TGTGCTAGTGGGGTGGCTGGACAGCCCCAGCATTTT. It encodes CASGVAGQPQHF. Variable domain in full (rest from reference TRBV12-5 and TRBJ1-5): DARVTQTPRHKVTEMGQEVTMRCQPILGHNTVFWYRQTMMQGLELLAYFRNRAPLDDSGMPKDRFSAEMPDATLATLKIQPSEPRDSAVYFCASGVAGQPQHFGDGTRLSIL.

The chain couples TRBV30 to TRBJ2-1, with TRBD2 identical over 9 bases. Germline V gene sequence: CDR1 GTSNPN, CDR2 SVGIG (reference sequence). Trimming at V came to 8 bases and at J to 4 bases, leaving 3 bases not matched to a gene. The CDR3 contains 12 residues. Here the CDR3 reads CAAGGGYNEQFF. CDR3 coding DNA: TGTGCCGCGGGAGGGGGTTACAATGAGCAGTTCTTC.

The V and J genes are TRBV28 and TRBJ2-2; D unresolved. With 2 bases removed from V and 2 bases from J, the gap between germline ends came to 24 bases. The CDR3 length is 20 residues. Germline V gives CDR1 MDHEN, CDR2 SYDVKM. The CDR3 DNA reads TGTGCCAGCAGTTTAACTCCCTTACCCGGCCAGGCGGCAAACACCGGGGAGCTGTTTTTT. Protein sequence: CASSLTPLPGQAANTGELFF.

This chain connects TRBV10-1 to TRBJ2-3, with TRBD1 matching 8 bases. V trimming: 3 bases; J trimming: 5 bases; junction bases outside the gene matches: 10. Germline lookup yields CDR1 WNHNN and CDR2 SYGVQD (reference sequence). This CDR3 has 16 amino acids. CDR3 DNA sequence: TGCGCCAGCAGTGACCCTTCGACAGGGGAAAGAGATACGCAGTATTTT. The encoded protein is CASSDPSTGERDTQYF.

The chain uses TRBV28 and TRBJ1-1, with a possible D match to TRBD1 (5 bases). The germline gives CDR1 MDHEN, CDR2 SYDVKM. This CDR3 contains 13 residues. The V and J ends lost 6 bases and 1 base respectively, with 9 bases between them. For the CDR3, the DNA is TGTGCCAGCAGGGGGGGGTGGAACACTGAAGCTTTCTTT. As protein: CASRGGWNTEAFF.

The chain has TRBV28 and TRBJ2-6; 10 nucleotides line up with TRBD2. The CDR3 totals 18 residues. The J segment lost 0 bases and the V segment lost 4 bases, leaving 6 bases of the junction unmatched. Germline lookup yields CDR1 MDHEN and CDR2 SYDVKM. The CDR3 bases are TGTGCCAGCAGTTCCCTAGCGGGAGTGGGCTCTGGGGCCAACGTCCTGACTTTC. Translation gives CASSSLAGVGSGANVLTF.

A remark on this clone: One end of the junction fails to match germline, which may point to a read error. V and J are TRBV28 and TRBJ2-7, with 8 bases aligning to TRBD2. The V gene's germline CDR1 is MDHEN and CDR2 SYDVKM. CDR3 size: 11 residues. The CDR3 loop reads CASSFRGGVRF. Here the CDR3 DNA reads TGTGCCAGCAGTTTTCGGGGGGGGGTCCGGTTC.

This clone was found once. J is TRBJ2-1 and V is TRBV20-1; D gene uncertain. In germline, CDR1 is DFQATT, CDR2 SNEGSKA (reference sequence). The CDR3 runs to 10 residues. Trimming left V 6 bases short and J 5 bases short, with 5 bases between. CDR3 nucleotides: TGCAGTGCGGGAAACAATGAGCAGTTCTTC. Its translation is CSAGNNEQFF.

This chain connects TRBV30 to TRBJ1-3; D gene unclear. Trimming left V 2 bases short and J 2 bases short, with 4 bases between. The CDR3 totals 12 residues. Germline V lookup: CDR1 GTSNPN, CDR2 SVGIG (reference sequence). In nucleotides, the CDR3 is TGTGCCTGGAGTCCCCCTGGAAACACCATATATTTT. Protein product: CAWSPPGNTIYF.